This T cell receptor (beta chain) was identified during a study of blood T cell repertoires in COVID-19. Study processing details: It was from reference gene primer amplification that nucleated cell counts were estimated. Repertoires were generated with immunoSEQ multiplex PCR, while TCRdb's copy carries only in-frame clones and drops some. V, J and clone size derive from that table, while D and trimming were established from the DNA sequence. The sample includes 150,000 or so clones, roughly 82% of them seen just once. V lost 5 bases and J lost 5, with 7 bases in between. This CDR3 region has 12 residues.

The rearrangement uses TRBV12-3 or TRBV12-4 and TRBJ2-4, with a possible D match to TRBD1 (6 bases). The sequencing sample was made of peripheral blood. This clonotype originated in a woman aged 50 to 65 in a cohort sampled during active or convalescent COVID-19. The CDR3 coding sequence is TGTGCCAGCAGTAGACAGGAAAACATTCAGTACTTC. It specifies CASSRQENIQYF.